The source of this T cell receptor beta chain is a study of blood T cell repertoires in COVID-19. Overall study: The study drew acute and convalescent COVID-19 samples from the United States, Italy and Spain.

Seattle's cohort entered during active infection and was followed longitudinally. CDR3 size: 13 residues. Germline values: CDR1 SGHRS, CDR2 YFSETQ. The germline V and J ends were trimmed by 0 bases and 7 bases, with 10 bases remaining between them. Assay: immunoSEQ multiplex PCR; the TCRdb copy retains only in-frame clones and omits some. This table holds roughly 260,000 clones, about 91% found once. This clonotype was obtained from a person between 18 and 30 years old with COVID-19, enrolled during active disease. The sample was peripheral blood. This chain links TRBV5-1 with TRBJ1-2; D ambiguous. Here the CDR3 DNA reads TGCGCCAGCAGCTTGGAAATAGAAGTTGGCTACACCTTC. Its translation: CASSLEIEVGYTF.